One T cell receptor beta chain is described in this entry. With 0 bases clipped from V and 6 bases from J, the junction kept 2 bases outside the gene matches. The CDR3 covers 14 residues. Germline CDR1 and CDR2: SGHRS and YFSETQ. The data were obtained in a study of TIL therapy for anti-PD-1-resistant metastatic lung cancer. Time point described: pre-treatment sample, taken before nivolumab and TIL therapy. Tumor tissue came from excised metastases, mostly pleural nodules or supraclavicular lymph nodes. Sequencing used immunoSEQ v3. Sequencing used immunoSEQ multiplex PCR; TCRdb keeps in-frame clones, though not all of them. The sample lists roughly 10,000 clones, 55% to 70% occurring once.

The sequenced sample was tumor tissue, obtained at baseline. The clonotype comes from a person aged 25 to 79 with non-small cell lung cancer. The V gene is TRBV5-1, the J gene TRBJ2-1, with 8 bases lining up with TRBD1. The CDR3 sequence: CASSLGQGSNEQFF. The CDR3 DNA reads TGCGCCAGCAGCTTGGGACAGGGGAGCAATGAGCAGTTCTTC.